This T cell receptor (beta chain) appears in the sequencing data of a study of shared clonotypes between healthy human individuals. In regard to this clone: Its antigen is still unknown.

The CDR3 consists of 17 residues. Germline V gene data show CDR1 as LGHNA and CDR2 as YNFKEQ. V gave up 3 bases and J gave up 1 base; unmatched junction bases: 7. General observations from the study: Clonotypes not shared had lower generation probabilities than those common to all four donors. Rarefaction analysis demonstrated incomplete sorted-subset sequencing notwithstanding large depth.

The method was immunoSEQ multiplex PCR; TCRdb's version includes in-frame clones alone and lacks a portion of them. The table includes roughly 1,000,000 clones, approximately 78% detected once. The V gene is TRBV4-2, the J gene TRBJ2-1; 9 nucleotides line up with TRBD2. The sequence came from a man aged 18-30 years in good health. Some clones in this sample may be carry-over from other donors' samples. What was sequenced was memory CD4+ T cells from PBMCs. Subset indicated: CD45RA-negative fraction. The CDR3 here is CASSHLGAGGSYNEQFF. In nucleotides, the CDR3 is TGTGCCAGCAGCCACTTGGGGGCGGGAGGGTCCTACAATGAGCAGTTCTTC.